These 25 T cell receptor beta chains share one sample of origin, sequenced in a study of vaccination and CD4 T cells after COVID-19. The assay that was used to sequence DNA from cultured CD4+ T cells was the Oncomine TCR Beta short-read assay. A single record per CDR3 protein comes from TCRdb applying MiXCR to the PCR reads. The sample includes more than 9,000 distinct CDR3 sequences, 35% to 50% seen only once; the top ten take approximately 20%. Their cognate antigens are unknown. Treatment described: approximately 10-day PBMC culture with coronavirus spike peptide pools or control peptides (ViraFEST assay). Sequenced material: cultured CD4+ T cells from blood, taken after SARS-CoV-2 vaccination. These receptor sequences come from a human donor with COVID-19.

This chain connects TRBV6-2 or TRBV6-3 to TRBJ2-7; 8 bases match TRBD2. This CDR3 has 12 residues. V dropped 10 bases and J dropped 5; count of bases not matched to a gene: 7. Germline V gene lookup returns CDR1 MNHEY and CDR2 SVGEGT. As DNA, the CDR3 is TGTGCCACCGGCGGGGGGTTCGACGAGCAGTACTTC. Translated, it gives CATGGGFDEQYF.

The chain links TRBV5-1 to TRBJ1-2; TRBD1 matches at 7 bases. This CDR3 spans 14 amino acids. The germline CDR1 and CDR2 sequences are SGHRS and YFSETQ. V lost 0 bases to trimming and J lost 4 bases; unmatched junction nucleotides: 3. The CDR3 is CASSLGDRTYGYTF. In DNA, the CDR3 is TGCGCCAGCAGCTTGGGGGACAGAACCTATGGCTACACCTTC.

The V call is TRBV6-1, the J call TRBJ1-6, with D uncertain. This CDR3 is 15 amino acids long. V lost 0 bases, J lost 7 bases, and 10 bases lay in between. CDR1 is MNHNS, CDR2 SASEGT, per germline. The CDR3 sequence is CASSEAVGGNSPLHF. CDR3 DNA: TGTGCCAGCAGTGAAGCAGTGGGTGGCAATTCACCCCTCCACTTT.

In this sample, this clonotype turned up a few times. The rearrangement links TRBV7-6 to TRBJ2-2; D not resolved. The CDR3 totals 16 residues. CDR1 and CDR2 (germline): SGHVS, FNYEAQ. Between the trimmed V and J ends, which lost 1 base and 0 bases, there was a span of 9 bases. As DNA, the CDR3 is TGTGCCAGCAGCTTAGGGTCCTTCGCGAACACCGGGGAGCTGTTTTTT. Translating gives CASSLGSFANTGELFF.

V usage is TRBV20-1 and J usage is TRBJ2-3; maybe TRBD1 (7 bases). The CDR3 length is 15 residues. Per the germline V gene, CDR1 is DFQATT and CDR2 is SNEGSKA (reference sequence). Trimming shortened V by 4 bases and J by 8 bases, and 22 bases separated the two germline ends. The CDR3 sequence is CSAIEGGGSRFTQYF. Here the CDR3 DNA reads TGCAGTGCTATCGAAGGAGGGGGCTCCCGATTTACGCAGTATTTT.

The gene calls are TRBV6-5 and TRBJ1-2, with D maybe TRBD1 (6 bases). The CDR3 consists of 16 residues. The germline gives CDR1 MNHEY, CDR2 SVGAGI. V was cut by 0 bases and J by 7 bases, with 18 bases left in between. As DNA, the CDR3 is TGTGCCAGCAGTTACTCCTCAGGGGCCCAACGGTGTGGCTACACCTTC. This encodes CASSYSSGAQRCGYTF.

The J gene is TRBJ2-3, the V gene TRBV11-3; D gene uncertain. Deletions cut 6 bases from V and 0 bases from J, with 4 bases between. This CDR3 is 12 amino acids long. Germline V lookup: CDR1 SGHNT, CDR2 YENEEA. CDR3: CASRGSTDTQYF. As DNA, the CDR3 is TGTGCCAGCAGGGGGAGCACAGATACGCAGTATTTT.

This clonotype was recorded only once. The CDR3 loop reads CASSGGRKTQYF. CDR3 nucleotide sequence: TGCGCCAGCAGCGGGGGGCGGAAGACCCAGTACTTC. This chain links TRBV5-1 with TRBJ2-5; TRBD1 or TRBD2 may be the D gene (6 bases each). Between the trimmed V and J ends, which lost 4 bases and 6 bases, there was a span of 10 bases. Germline CDR1 SGHRS, CDR2 YFSETQ. The CDR3 is 12 residues long. Complete variable domain (other parts from reference TRBV5-1 and TRBJ2-5): KAGVTQTPRYLIKTRGQQVTLSCSPISGHRSVSWYQQTPGQGLQFLFEYFSETQRNKGNFPGRFSGRQFSNSRSEMNVSTLELGDSALYLCASSGGRKTQYFGPGTRLLVL.

This clonotype was picked up a small number of times. In DNA form, the CDR3 reads TGTGCCTGGGCTGAGGAGGAGTCCTATGGCTACACCTTC. As protein: CAWAEEESYGYTF. The rearrangement links TRBV30 to TRBJ1-2; D is ambiguous. The germline V and J ends were trimmed by 5 bases and 4 bases, with 14 bases remaining between them. The CDR3 loop spans 13 amino acids. Germline V gives CDR1 GTSNPN, CDR2 SVGIG (reference sequence).

The chain is built from TRBV20-1 and TRBJ2-1; no reliable D call. This CDR3 comprises 12 residues. Per germline, CDR1 DFQATT and CDR2 SNEGSKA (reference sequence). V shed 4 bases and J shed 4 bases, with 8 bases lying between them. CDR3 coding DNA: TGCAGTGCTAATAAAGAGTACAATGAGCAGTTCTTC. This encodes CSANKEYNEQFF.

V and J are TRBV20-1 and TRBJ1-5; D not certain. The CDR3 loop spans 13 amino acids. From germline, CDR1 is DFQATT and CDR2 SNEGSKA (reference sequence). V dropped 4 bases and J dropped 0 bases, with 7 bases sitting between them. In DNA form, the CDR3 reads TGCAGTGCTACCCCGGGTAGCAATCAGCCCCAGCATTTT. It yields the protein CSATPGSNQPQHF.

A single count supports this clonotype. The J gene is TRBJ1-4, the V gene TRBV6-1, with D maybe TRBD1 (5 bases). Trimming shortened V by 0 bases and J by 11 bases, and 16 bases separated the two germline ends. This CDR3 is 15 amino acids long. Per the germline V gene, CDR1 is MNHNS and CDR2 is SASEGT. CDR3 residues: CASSEAQSQGAKLFF. CDR3 bases: TGTGCCAGCAGTGAAGCGCAGAGCCAAGGGGCCAAACTGTTTTTT.

This clonotype was observed a few times. For the CDR3, the DNA is TGTGCCAGCCTGGACAGGACGAGCTCTGGAAACACCATATATTTT. Its translation is CASLDRTSSGNTIYF. The V call is TRBV6-7, the J call TRBJ1-3; 7 nucleotides line up with TRBD1. TRBV6-7 is recorded as an ORF, its role being uncertain. This CDR3 has 15 residues. The ends lost 8 bases at V and 0 bases at J; junction bases unmatched: 7.

This clonotype was detected only a few times. V gene TRBV7-2 combines with J gene TRBJ2-3; D is perhaps TRBD2 (7 bases). The CDR3 extends over 15 amino acids. CDR1 and CDR2 from the germline V gene are SGHTA and FQGNSA. Trimming shortened V by 4 bases and J by 5 bases, and 16 bases separated the two germline ends. CDR3 nucleotides: TGTGCCAGCAGCTATGGAGGGGGGGCGGTAGATACGCAGTATTTT. Protein sequence: CASSYGGGAVDTQYF.

The CDR3 DNA sequence: TGTGCCAGCGCCCCTCTGTCGGGCCGTGAAGCTTTCTTT. Protein: CASAPLSGREAFF. This rearrangement joins TRBV2 to TRBJ1-1; unclear D gene. Germline CDR1 and CDR2: SNHLY and FYNNEI. The length of the CDR3 is 13 residues. With 8 bases removed from V and 7 bases from J, the gap between germline ends came to 17 bases.

CDR3 in amino acids: CASHLGQHSNQPQHF. In DNA form, the CDR3 reads TGTGCCAGTCACCTCGGGCAGCATAGCAATCAGCCCCAGCATTTT. V and J are TRBV19 and TRBJ1-5; D remains ambiguous. The V gene's germline CDR1 is LNHDA and CDR2 SQIVND (reference sequence). The CDR3 covers 15 residues. V lost 8 bases, J lost 0 bases, and 14 bases lay in between. Full variable domain (rest looked up from reference TRBV19 and TRBJ1-5): DGGITQSPKYLFRKEGQNVTLSCEQNLNHDAMYWYRQDPGQGLRLIYYSQIVNDFQKGDIAEGYSVSREKKESFPLTVTSAQKNPTAFYLCASHLGQHSNQPQHFGDGTRLSIL.

This chain connects TRBV2 to TRBJ2-7; D gene ambiguous. This CDR3 comprises 11 residues. V was clipped by 8 bases and J by 6 bases, with 11 bases between them. Germline V lookup: CDR1 SNHLY, CDR2 FYNNEI. CDR3 region: CASGVTSEQYF. In DNA form, the CDR3 reads TGTGCCAGCGGGGTGACGAGCGAGCAGTACTTC.

The rearrangement joins TRBV27 to TRBJ2-5, with TRBD2 matching 8 bases. This CDR3 contains 14 residues. V shed 6 bases and J 5 bases; nucleotides not matched to a gene: 8. Germline V lookup: CDR1 MNHEY, CDR2 SMNVEV (reference sequence). CDR3 sequence reads: CASSQNGLAETQYF. In DNA, the CDR3 is TGTGCCAGCAGCCAGAATGGACTAGCTGAGACCCAGTACTTC.

This clonotype showed up just a few times. DNA for the CDR3: TGTGCCAGCGTCTCAATGACCATCCCGGTGAACACTGAAGCTTTCTTT. Translation: CASVSMTIPVNTEAFF. This chain joins TRBV6-1 and TRBJ1-1; no clear D. CDR1 and CDR2 (germline): MNHNS, SASEGT. The CDR3 is 16 residues long. The V end lost 8 bases, the J end lost 0 bases, and 19 bases lay between the germline ends.

The J gene is TRBJ2-5, the V gene TRBV7-6, with TRBD1 matching 10 bases. The V segment lost 5 bases and the J segment 3 bases; nucleotides outside the gene matches: 9. Germline CDR1 is SGHVS and CDR2 is FNYEAQ. This CDR3 region has 16 residues. The CDR3 loop is CASSPQRTGGEETQYF. The DNA for the CDR3 is TGTGCCAGCAGCCCGCAGAGGACAGGGGGAGAAGAGACCCAGTACTTC. Full variable domain (rest looked up from reference TRBV7-6 and TRBJ2-5): GAGVSQSPRYKVTKRGQDVALRCDPISGHVSLYWYRQALGQGPEFLTYFNYEAQQDKSGLPNDRFSAERPEGSISTLTIQRTEQRDSAMYRCASSPQRTGGEETQYFGPGTRLLVL.

The J gene is TRBJ2-6, the V gene TRBV20-1; D is undetermined. The length of the CDR3 is 17 residues. The V end lost 3 bases, the J end lost 0 bases, and 15 bases lay between the germline ends. Germline V lookup: CDR1 DFQATT, CDR2 SNEGSKA (reference sequence). The CDR3 region has the DNA TGCAGTGCTAGCGCGAGGCGGAGCTTCTCTGGGGCCAACGTCCTGACTTTC. Protein product: CSASARRSFSGANVLTF.

The sample holds a few counts of this clonotype. This chain connects TRBV28 to TRBJ1-1; D ambiguous. Germline CDR1 MDHEN, CDR2 SYDVKM. The CDR3 totals 12 residues. V was trimmed by 2 bases and J by 6 bases, leaving 7 bases between them. CDR3 sequence (DNA): TGTGCCAGCAGTTTAACGGCCGCTGAAGCTTTCTTT. Its translation is CASSLTAAEAFF.

This clonotype was observed a handful of times. The genes are TRBV7-3 and TRBJ1-1, with D hard to call. The CDR3 runs to 13 residues. Trimming pared 3 bases from V and 5 bases from J, leaving 10 bases between. In germline, CDR1 is SGHTA, CDR2 FQGTGA. Here the CDR3 reads CASSFYEGTEAFF. The DNA of the CDR3 is TGTGCCAGCAGCTTCTATGAGGGAACTGAAGCTTTCTTT.

The chain is built from TRBV7-9 and TRBJ2-5, with 11 bases fitting TRBD2. The CDR3 runs 14 residues. The germline gives CDR1 SEHNR, CDR2 FQNEAQ (reference sequence). The junction had 3 bases not matched to a gene; V was cut back by 4 bases and J by 5 bases. CDR3: CASSSGLAAETQYF. CDR3 in DNA: TGTGCCAGCAGCTCGGGACTAGCGGCGGAGACCCAGTACTTC.

Details on this clonotype: Sequence at one end of the junction differs from germline and may be a read error. V gene TRBV20-1 combines with J gene TRBJ2-7; D is unclear. Germline-derived CDR1 and CDR2 are DFQATT and SNEGSKA (reference sequence). This CDR3 comprises 14 residues. The CDR3 region has the DNA TGCAGTGCGGAATCAGGACGCCGCTCCCACGAGCAGTACTTC. It encodes CSAESGRRSHEQYF.